These T cell receptor beta chains were read from a single sample in a study of blood T cell repertoires in COVID-19. Measured with immunoSEQ multiplex PCR; TCRdb has only the in-frame clones, and not every one. The sample has some 180,000 clones; approximately 80% are singletons. The specimen was PBMCs or T cells enriched from blood (not recorded which). The source of these receptors is a woman in her fifties or sixties with acute COVID-19. Each CDR3 is given with its conserved first and last residue. The D gene is left open where the match is weak. Rows may omit the clone size; those that give it use once, few, many or a size class.

j_call clone_size v_call d_call cdr3_aa cdr3_nt
TRBJ1-4 . TRBV12-3/TRBV12-4 . CASSSPGGKLFF TGTGCCAGCAGTTCCCCGGGAGGGAAACTGTTTTTT
TRBJ2-7 . TRBV7-2 TRBD2 CASSRSGSYHEQYF TGTGCCAGCAGCCGGAGCGGGAGTTACCACGAGCAGTACTTC
TRBJ1-3 . TRBV9 . CASSVSGGNSGNTIYF TGTGCCAGCAGCGTAAGCGGGGGCAACTCTGGAAACACCATATATTTT
TRBJ2-7 . TRBV20-1 TRBD1 CSASRTGEFYEQYF TGCAGTGCTAGTCGTACAGGGGAGTTCTACGAGCAGTACTTC
TRBJ2-7 few TRBV10-2 TRBD1 CASSRSGTEYEQYF TGCGCCAGCAGCAGATCCGGGACAGAATACGAGCAGTACTTC
TRBJ1-4 . TRBV4-1 . CASRETGPGEKLFF TGCGCCAGCAGGGAGACAGGCCCCGGGGAAAAACTGTTTTTT
TRBJ1-4 . TRBV5-1 . CASSTGLTSTVRRTNEKLFF TGCGCCAGCAGCACCGGCCTCACTTCGACAGTACGACGGACTAATGAAAAACTGTTTTTT
TRBJ1-3 few TRBV7-9 TRBD1 CASSLDRVYTIYF TGTGCCAGCAGCTTGGACAGGGTGTACACCATATATTTT
TRBJ2-3 . TRBV11-3 TRBD1 CASSSGQGADTQYF TGTGCCAGCAGCTCGGGACAGGGGGCAGATACGCAGTATTTT
TRBJ2-7 . TRBV5-8 TRBD1 CASSLGGQGGYYEQYF TGTGCCAGCAGCTTGGGGGGACAGGGGGGCTACTACGAGCAGTACTTC
TRBJ1-5 . TRBV19 TRBD1 CASSQQGGTGRGNQPQHF TGTGCCAGTAGCCAACAGGGGGGGACAGGCAGGGGCAATCAGCCCCAGCATTTT
TRBJ2-1 . TRBV7-9 . CASGRGASDYNEQFF TGTGCCAGCGGCCGAGGGGCTAGCGATTACAATGAGCAGTTCTTC
TRBJ1-2 . TRBV6-5 . CASSYRGATYGYTF TGTGCCAGCAGTTATCGGGGAGCTACCTATGGCTACACCTTC
TRBJ2-7 . TRBV19 TRBD2 CASSIERAGEGYEQYF TGTGCCAGTAGTATAGAACGGGCGGGAGAAGGTTACGAGCAGTACTTC
TRBJ2-5 . TRBV6-5 TRBD2 CATLSGGATETQYF TGTGCCACGTTGAGCGGGGGGGCCACAGAGACCCAGTACTTC
TRBJ2-3 . TRBV12-5 TRBD1 CASGLASGQGTDTQYF TGTGCTAGTGGTTTGGCCTCCGGACAGGGGACAGATACGCAGTATTTT
TRBJ2-7 . TRBV7-9 TRBD2 CASSFRSGRASEQYF TGTGCCAGCAGCTTCCGTAGCGGGAGGGCCTCCGAGCAGTACTTC
TRBJ1-5 once TRBV6-6 . CASSPSDSVSNQPQHF TGTGCCAGCAGTCCCTCGGACAGTGTTAGCAATCAGCCCCAGCATTTT
TRBJ1-2 . TRBV28 . CASSPSPGFGGYTF TGTGCCAGCAGTCCTAGCCCGGGGTTTGGAGGCTACACCTTC
TRBJ1-4 . TRBV29-1 . CSVERGADEKLFF TGCAGCGTTGAGCGGGGAGCGGATGAAAAACTGTTTTTT
TRBJ1-5 . TRBV6-1 . CASSEMGQNNQPQHF TGTGCCAGCAGTGAAATGGGCCAGAACAATCAGCCCCAGCATTTT
TRBJ2-2 . TRBV19 . CASSRRETGELFF TGTGCCAGTAGTCGCCGGGAGACCGGGGAGCTGTTTTTT
TRBJ2-1 . TRBV25-1 . CASKPDSFSYNEQFF TGTGCCAGCAAACCGGACTCCTTCTCCTACAATGAGCAGTTCTTC
TRBJ2-3 . TRBV12-5 . CASGLMGGPTDTQYF TGTGCTAGTGGTTTGATGGGGGGGCCCACAGATACGCAGTATTTT
TRBJ2-1 . TRBV7-8 . CASSNEGLSSYNEQFF TGTGCCAGCAGCAATGAAGGACTATCATCCTACAATGAGCAGTTCTTC
TRBJ2-5 . TRBV7-9 TRBD2 CASSLTSGRGTETQYF TGTGCCAGCAGCTTAACTAGCGGGAGAGGGACAGAGACCCAGTACTTC
TRBJ1-2 . TRBV7-2 . CASSSARDWNYGYTF TGTGCCAGCAGCTCTGCCAGGGATTGGAACTATGGCTACACCTTC
TRBJ1-1 few TRBV14 TRBD1 CASSQDRGAWGTEAFF TGTGCCAGCAGCCAAGACAGGGGGGCTTGGGGCACTGAAGCTTTCTTT
TRBJ2-7 once TRBV10-3 . CAIRERYEQYF TGTGCCATCAGAGAGCGCTACGAGCAGTACTTC
TRBJ2-1 . TRBV7-2 . CASSLVAYEQFF TGTGCCAGCAGCTTAGTAGCGTATGAGCAGTTCTTC
TRBJ1-5 once TRBV28 TRBD1 CASKLWGQGSNQPQHF TGTGCCAGCAAGCTTTGGGGACAGGGGAGCAATCAGCCCCAGCATTTT
TRBJ1-2 . TRBV5-1 . CASTEYGGYGYTF TGCGCCAGCACGGAATACGGGGGCTATGGCTACACCTTC
TRBJ2-3 . TRBV5-4 . CASSLLQGPTDTQYF TGTGCCAGCAGCTTGTTACAGGGACCCACAGATACGCAGTATTTT
TRBJ2-5 . TRBV28 . CASKRGLFQETQYF TGTGCCAGCAAGCGTGGACTATTCCAAGAGACCCAGTACTTC
TRBJ1-5 . TRBV4-3 . CASSLDNYSNQPQHF TGCGCCAGCAGTCTGGACAATTATAGCAATCAGCCCCAGCATTTT
TRBJ2-7 . TRBV19 TRBD2 CASMRTRGYEQYF TGTGCCAGTATGAGGACTAGAGGGTACGAGCAGTACTTC
TRBJ2-5 . TRBV7-2 . CASSATRQVQETQYF TGTGCCAGCAGCGCAACACGACAGGTACAAGAGACCCAGTACTTC
TRBJ1-1 . TRBV10-1 . CASSDSMNTEAFF TGCGCCAGCAGTGACAGTATGAACACTGAAGCTTTCTTT
TRBJ1-5 . TRBV7-2 . CASSSSRNQPQHF TGTGCCAGCAGCTCCTCACGGAATCAGCCCCAGCATTTT
TRBJ1-3 . TRBV5-4 . CASSPTYSGNTIYF TGTGCCAGCAGCCCAACTTACTCTGGAAACACCATATATTTT
TRBJ2-5 . TRBV3-1/TRBV3-2 . CASSQARGETQYF TGTGCCAGCAGCCAAGCCCGAGGGGAGACCCAGTACTTC
TRBJ2-3 . TRBV3-1/TRBV3-2 . CASSQSGGRRDTQYF TGTGCCAGCAGCCAATCTGGTGGGAGGCGTGATACGCAGTATTTT
TRBJ1-5 . TRBV5-1 . CASSLVGGLSNQPQHF TGCGCCAGCAGCTTGGTAGGAGGGTTGAGCAATCAGCCCCAGCATTTT
TRBJ1-2 . TRBV10-3 TRBD1 CAISDLAGQLNYGYTF TGTGCCATCAGTGACCTCGCGGGACAGCTTAACTATGGCTACACCTTC
TRBJ1-5 . TRBV29-1 . CSVGQHNQPQHF TGCAGCGTTGGACAGCACAATCAGCCCCAGCATTTT
TRBJ2-7 once TRBV14 TRBD1 CASSQTGAIAYEQYF TGTGCCAGCAGCCAGACAGGGGCCATTGCCTACGAGCAGTACTTC
TRBJ2-7 . TRBV23-1 TRBD2 CASGTEAWVRVSPKRGSSYEQYF TGCGCCAGCGGTACAGAAGCGTGGGTAAGAGTGAGCCCGAAGCGGGGCTCCTCCTACGAGCAGTACTTC
TRBJ1-2 . TRBV4-1 TRBD1 CASSQDRDRWAERYGYTF TGCGCCAGCAGCCAAGACCGGGACAGGTGGGCCGAGCGGTATGGCTACACCTTC
TRBJ2-2 once TRBV7-2 TRBD1 CASSSGQINTGELFF TGTGCCAGCAGCTCGGGACAGATTAACACCGGGGAGCTGTTTTTT
TRBJ2-3 . TRBV10-2 TRBD2 CASSRLAGADTQYF TGCGCCAGCAGTCGTCTAGCGGGGGCGGATACGCAGTATTTT
TRBJ1-1 . TRBV29-1 . CSTLRQYQMNTEAFF TGCAGCACCTTGAGGCAGTACCAAATGAACACTGAAGCTTTCTTT
TRBJ2-1 . TRBV7-2 TRBD2 CASSSGTSSSEQFF TGTGCCAGCAGCTCTGGGACTAGCAGTAGTGAGCAGTTCTTC